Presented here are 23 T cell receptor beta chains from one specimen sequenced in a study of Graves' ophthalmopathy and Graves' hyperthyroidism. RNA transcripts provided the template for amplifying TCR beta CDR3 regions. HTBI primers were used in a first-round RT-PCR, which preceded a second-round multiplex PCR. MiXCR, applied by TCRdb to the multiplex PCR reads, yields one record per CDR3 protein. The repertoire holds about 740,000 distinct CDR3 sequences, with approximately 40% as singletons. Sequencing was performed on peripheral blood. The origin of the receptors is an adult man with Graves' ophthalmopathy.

The CDR3 here is CASSPPGGGPGELFF. The CDR3 bases are TGTGCCAGCAGCCCCCCTGGGGGGGGCCCCGGGGAGCTGTTTTTT. The J gene is TRBJ2-2, the V gene TRBV7-3; maybe TRBD2 (7 bases). Trimming cost V 5 bases and J 6 bases, with 16 bases left between them. Germline V gene data show CDR1 as SGHTA and CDR2 as FQGTGA. There are 15 residues in the CDR3.

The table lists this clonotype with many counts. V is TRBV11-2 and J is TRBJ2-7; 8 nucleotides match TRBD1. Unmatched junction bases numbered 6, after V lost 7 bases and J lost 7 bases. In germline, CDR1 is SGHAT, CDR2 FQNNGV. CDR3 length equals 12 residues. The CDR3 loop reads CASTQTGVEQYF. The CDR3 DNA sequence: TGTGCCAGCACCCAGACAGGGGTTGAGCAGTACTTC. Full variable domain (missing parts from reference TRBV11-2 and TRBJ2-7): EAGVAQSPRYKIIEKRQSVAFWCNPISGHATLYWYQQILGQGPKLLIQFQNNGVVDDSQLPKDRFSAERLKGVDSTLKIQPAKLEDSAVYLCASTQTGVEQYFGPGTRLTVT.

Here the CDR3 DNA reads TGTGCCAGCAGTGGTGACAGGGATAATGAAAAACTGTTTTTT. It specifies CASSGDRDNEKLFF. This chain connects TRBV2 to TRBJ1-4; 7 bases fit TRBD1. The trim removed 4 bases at V and 4 bases at J, leaving 3 bases unmatched. CDR3 length: 14 residues. Germline V lookup: CDR1 SNHLY, CDR2 FYNNEI.

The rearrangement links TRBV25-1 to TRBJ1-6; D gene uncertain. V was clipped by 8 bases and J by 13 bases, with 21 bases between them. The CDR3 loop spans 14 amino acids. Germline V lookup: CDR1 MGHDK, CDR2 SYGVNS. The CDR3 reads CASSQSTDNVPLHF. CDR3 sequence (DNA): TGTGCCAGCTCACAGTCGACGGATAATGTGCCCCTCCACTTT.

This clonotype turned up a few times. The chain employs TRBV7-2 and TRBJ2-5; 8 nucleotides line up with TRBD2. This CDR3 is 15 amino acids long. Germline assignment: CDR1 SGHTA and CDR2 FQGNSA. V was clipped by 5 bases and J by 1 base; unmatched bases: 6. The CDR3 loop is CASSQNLAGQETQYF. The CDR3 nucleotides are TGTGCCAGCAGCCAAAACCTAGCGGGCCAAGAGACCCAGTACTTC.

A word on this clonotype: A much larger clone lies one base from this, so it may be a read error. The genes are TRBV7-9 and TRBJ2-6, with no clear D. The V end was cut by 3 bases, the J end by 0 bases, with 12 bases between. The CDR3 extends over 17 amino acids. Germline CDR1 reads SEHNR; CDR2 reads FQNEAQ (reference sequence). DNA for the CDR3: TGTGCCAGCAGCTTCCCGGACGAACGCTCTGGGGCCAACGTCCTGACTTTC. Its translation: CASSFPDERSGANVLTF. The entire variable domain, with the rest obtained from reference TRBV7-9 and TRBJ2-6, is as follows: DTGVSQNPRHKITKRGQNVTFRCDPISEHNRLYWYRQTLGQGPEFLTYFQNEAQLEKSRLLSDRFSAERPKGSFSTLEIQRTEQGDSAMYLCASSFPDERSGANVLTFGAGSRLTVL.

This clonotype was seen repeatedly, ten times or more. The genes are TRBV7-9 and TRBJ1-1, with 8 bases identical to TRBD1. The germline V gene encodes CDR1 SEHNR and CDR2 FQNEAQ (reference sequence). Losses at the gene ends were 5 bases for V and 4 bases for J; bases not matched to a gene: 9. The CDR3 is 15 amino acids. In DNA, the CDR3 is TGTGCCAGCAGCCTGACAGGGGCGGTTACCACTGAAGCTTTCTTT. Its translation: CASSLTGAVTTEAFF.

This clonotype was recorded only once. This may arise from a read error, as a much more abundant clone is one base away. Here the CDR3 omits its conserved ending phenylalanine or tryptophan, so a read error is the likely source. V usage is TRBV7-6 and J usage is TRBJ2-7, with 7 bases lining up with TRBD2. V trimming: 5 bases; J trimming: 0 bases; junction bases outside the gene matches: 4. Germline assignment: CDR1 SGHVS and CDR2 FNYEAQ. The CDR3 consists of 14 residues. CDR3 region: CASSASGGSYEQYL. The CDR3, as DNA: TGTGCCAGCAGCGCCTCGGGGGGCTCCTACGAGCAGTACCTC.

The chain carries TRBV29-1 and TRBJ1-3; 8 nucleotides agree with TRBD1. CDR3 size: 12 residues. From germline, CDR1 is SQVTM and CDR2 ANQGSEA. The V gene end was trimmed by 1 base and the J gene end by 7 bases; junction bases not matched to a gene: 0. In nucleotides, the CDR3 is TGCAGCGTTGAAGGGACAGGGAACACCATATATTTT. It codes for CSVEGTGNTIYF.

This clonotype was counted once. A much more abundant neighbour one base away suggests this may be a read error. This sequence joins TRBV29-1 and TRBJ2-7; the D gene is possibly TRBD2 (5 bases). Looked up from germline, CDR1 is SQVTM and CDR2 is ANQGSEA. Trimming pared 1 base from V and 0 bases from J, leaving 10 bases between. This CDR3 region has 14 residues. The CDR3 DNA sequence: TGCAGCGTTGAAGTAAGCGCGGGCTCCTACGAGCAGTACTTC. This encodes CSVEVSAGSYEQYF.

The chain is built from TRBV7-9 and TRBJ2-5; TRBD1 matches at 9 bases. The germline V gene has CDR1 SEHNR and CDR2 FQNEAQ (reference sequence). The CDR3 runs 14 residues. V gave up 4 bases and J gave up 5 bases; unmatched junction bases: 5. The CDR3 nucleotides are TGTGCCAGCAGCTCTGGGACAGGGCCGGAGACCCAGTACTTC. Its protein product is CASSSGTGPETQYF.

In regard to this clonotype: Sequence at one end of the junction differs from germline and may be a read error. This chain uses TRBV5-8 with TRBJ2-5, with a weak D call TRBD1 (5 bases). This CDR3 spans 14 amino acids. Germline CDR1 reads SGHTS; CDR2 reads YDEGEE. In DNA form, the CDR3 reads TGCGCCAGCAGCCAATCAGGGTATACCGAGACCCAGTACTTC. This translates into CASSQSGYTETQYF.

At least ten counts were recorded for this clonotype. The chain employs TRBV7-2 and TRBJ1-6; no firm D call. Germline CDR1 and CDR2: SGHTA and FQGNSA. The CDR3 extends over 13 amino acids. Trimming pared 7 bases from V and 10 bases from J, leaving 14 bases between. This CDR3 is CASTTYGESPLHF. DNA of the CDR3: TGTGCCAGCACCACTTATGGGGAATCACCCCTCCACTTT. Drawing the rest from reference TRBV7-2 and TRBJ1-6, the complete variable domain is GAGVSQSPSNKVTEKGKDVELRCDPISGHTALYWYRQSLGQGLEFLIYFQGNSAPDKSGLPSDRFSAERTGGSVSTLTIQRTQQEDSAVYLCASTTYGESPLHFGNGTRLTVT.

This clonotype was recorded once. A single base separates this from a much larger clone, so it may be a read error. The CDR3 nucleotides read TGTGCCGGCAGCTTAGAGTTTTTCGGAAAACTGTTTTTT. It translates to CAGSLEFFGKLFF. The rearrangement uses TRBV7-9 and TRBJ1-4; no reliable D call. The CDR3 has 13 residues. Germline CDR1 reads SEHNR; CDR2 reads FQNEAQ (reference sequence).

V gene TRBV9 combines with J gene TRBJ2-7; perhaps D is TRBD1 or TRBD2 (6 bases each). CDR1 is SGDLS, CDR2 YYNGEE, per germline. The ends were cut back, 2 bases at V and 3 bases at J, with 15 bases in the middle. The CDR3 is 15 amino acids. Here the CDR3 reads CASSVVGGLNYEQYF. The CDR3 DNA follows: TGTGCCAGCAGCGTTGTAGGGGGACTGAACTACGAGCAGTACTTC.

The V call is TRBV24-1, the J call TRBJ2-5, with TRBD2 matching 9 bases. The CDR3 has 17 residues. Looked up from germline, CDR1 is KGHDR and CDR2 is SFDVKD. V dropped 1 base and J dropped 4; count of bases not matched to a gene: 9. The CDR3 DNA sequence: TGTGCCACCAGTGATTTCCGAGCGGGAGGAGGGGGAGAGACCCAGTACTTC. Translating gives CATSDFRAGGGGETQYF.

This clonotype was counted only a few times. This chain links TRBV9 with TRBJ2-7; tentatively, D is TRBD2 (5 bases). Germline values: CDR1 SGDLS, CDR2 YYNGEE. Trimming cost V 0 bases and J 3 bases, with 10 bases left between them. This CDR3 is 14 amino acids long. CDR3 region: CASSVAPGNYEQYF. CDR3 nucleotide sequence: TGTGCCAGCAGCGTAGCTCCCGGGAACTACGAGCAGTACTTC.

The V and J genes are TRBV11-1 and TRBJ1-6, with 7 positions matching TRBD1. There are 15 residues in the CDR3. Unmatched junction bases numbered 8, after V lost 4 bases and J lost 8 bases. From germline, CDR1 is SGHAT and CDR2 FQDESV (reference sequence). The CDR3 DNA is TGTGCCAGCAGCTCGATAGAGGGGGCATATTCACCCCTCCACTTT. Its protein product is CASSSIEGAYSPLHF.

CDR3 sequence: CASSSGTTGPETQYF. CDR3 nucleotides: TGTGCCAGCAGCTCCGGGACGACAGGGCCAGAGACCCAGTACTTC. The V gene is TRBV11-1, the J gene TRBJ2-5, with TRBD1 matching 7 bases. Germline assignment: CDR1 SGHAT and CDR2 FQDESV (reference sequence). There are 15 residues in the CDR3. With 4 bases clipped from V and 4 bases from J, the junction kept 9 bases outside the gene matches.

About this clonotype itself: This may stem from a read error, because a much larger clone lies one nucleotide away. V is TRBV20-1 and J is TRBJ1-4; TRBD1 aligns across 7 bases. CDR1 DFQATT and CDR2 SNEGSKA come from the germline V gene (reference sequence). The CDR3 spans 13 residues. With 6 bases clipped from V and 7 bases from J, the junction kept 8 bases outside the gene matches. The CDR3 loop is CSARRQGREKLFF. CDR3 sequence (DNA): TGCAGTGCAAGGAGACAGGGACGTGAAAAACTGTTTTTT.

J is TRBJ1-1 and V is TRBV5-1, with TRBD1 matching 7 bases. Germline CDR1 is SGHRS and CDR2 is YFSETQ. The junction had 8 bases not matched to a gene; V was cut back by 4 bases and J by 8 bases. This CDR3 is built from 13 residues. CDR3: CASSPLDREEAFF. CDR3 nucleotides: TGCGCCAGCAGCCCACTCGACAGGGAGGAAGCTTTCTTT.

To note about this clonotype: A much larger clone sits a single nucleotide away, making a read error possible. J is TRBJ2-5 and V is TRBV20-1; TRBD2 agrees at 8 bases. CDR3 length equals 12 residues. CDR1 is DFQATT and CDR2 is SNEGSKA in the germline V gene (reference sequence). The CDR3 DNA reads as TGCAGTGCTACGGGGGGGGCGGAGACCCCGTACTTC. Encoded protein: CSATGGAETPYF.

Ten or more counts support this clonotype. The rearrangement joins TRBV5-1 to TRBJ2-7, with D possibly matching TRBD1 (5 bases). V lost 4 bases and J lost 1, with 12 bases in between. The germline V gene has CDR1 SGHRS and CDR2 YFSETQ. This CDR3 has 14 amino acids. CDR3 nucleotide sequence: TGCGCCAGCAGCGAGCAGGGCGGATCCTACGAGCAGTACTTC. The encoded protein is CASSEQGGSYEQYF.